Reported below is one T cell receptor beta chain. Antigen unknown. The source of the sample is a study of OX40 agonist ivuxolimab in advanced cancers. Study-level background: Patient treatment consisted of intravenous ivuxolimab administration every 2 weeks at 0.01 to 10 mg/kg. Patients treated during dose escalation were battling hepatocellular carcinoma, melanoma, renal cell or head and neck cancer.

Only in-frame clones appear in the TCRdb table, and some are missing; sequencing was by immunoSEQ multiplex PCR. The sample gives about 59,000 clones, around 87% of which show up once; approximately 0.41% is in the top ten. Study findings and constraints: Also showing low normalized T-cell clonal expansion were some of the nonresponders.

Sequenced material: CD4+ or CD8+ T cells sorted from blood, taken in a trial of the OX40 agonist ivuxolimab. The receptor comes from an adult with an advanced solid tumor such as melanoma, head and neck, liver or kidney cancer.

The CDR3 region is CASSLSAGGGGQYF. CDR3 DNA: TGTGCCAGCAGTCTTTCGGCAGGGGGCGGGGGGCAGTACTTC. V usage is TRBV28 and J usage is TRBJ2-7; the D gene is possibly TRBD1 (8 bases). Per germline, CDR1 MDHEN and CDR2 SYDVKM. The CDR3 length is 14 residues. V lost 5 bases and J lost 9, with 20 bases in between.